The T cell receptor beta chain under discussion was sequenced for a study of early T cells in non-severe SARS-CoV-2 infection. A few counts support this clonotype. V lost 6 bases and J lost 0, with 12 bases in between. The length of the CDR3 is 13 residues. The germline V gene encodes CDR1 DFQATT and CDR2 SNEGSKA (reference sequence). A single record per CDR3 protein comes from TCRdb applying MiXCR to the 5' RACE reads. Counted here are tens of thousands of distinct CDR3 sequences, 10% to 15% occurring once; the ten biggest clones make up approximately 4.8%. Material for sequencing was whole blood. The chain has TRBV20-1 and TRBJ2-7; D may be TRBD2 (6 bases). The source of this sequence is an adult who was a healthcare worker with PCR-confirmed SARS-CoV-2 infection or an uninfected control (not recorded which). CDR3 in DNA: TGCAGTGCCCCGGGGGTGGGCTCCTACGAGCAGTACTTC. It specifies CSAPGVGSYEQYF.